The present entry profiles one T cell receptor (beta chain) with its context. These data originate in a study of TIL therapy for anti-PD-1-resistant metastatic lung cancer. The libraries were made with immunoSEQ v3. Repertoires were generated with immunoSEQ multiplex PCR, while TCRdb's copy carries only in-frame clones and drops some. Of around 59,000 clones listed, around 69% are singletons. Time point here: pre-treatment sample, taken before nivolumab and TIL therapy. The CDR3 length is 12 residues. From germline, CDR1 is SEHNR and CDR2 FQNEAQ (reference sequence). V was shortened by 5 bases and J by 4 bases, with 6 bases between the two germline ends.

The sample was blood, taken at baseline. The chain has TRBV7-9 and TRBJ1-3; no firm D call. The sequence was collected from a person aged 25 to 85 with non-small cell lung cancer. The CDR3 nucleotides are TGTGCCAGCAGCCCACAGGGAAACACCATATATTTT. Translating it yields CASSPQGNTIYF.